The T cell receptor (beta chain) under discussion was sequenced for a study of radiation and T cells in renal cell carcinoma. Overall study: Nephrectomy followed 15 Gy stereotactic body radiation by 4 weeks.

Germline CDR1 reads WSHSY; CDR2 reads SAAADI. This CDR3 spans 15 amino acids. J lost 3 bases, V lost 0 bases, and 0 bases had no gene match. TCRdb keeps only in-frame clones here, not all; method: immunoSEQ multiplex PCR. Of tens of thousands of clones listed, roughly four fifths are singletons. The time point here: blood 2 weeks post-SBRT. Treatment specified: 15 Gy SBRT to primary tumor, nephrectomy 4 weeks later. The patient's renal cell carcinoma had clear cell pathology. Study findings and constraints: No pretreatment tumor biopsies were available for baseline clonotypes. In blood, top tumor clones expanded by 2 weeks, shrinking by 4.

This clone was recorded a few times. Its antigen is currently unknown. The input for sequencing was blood, taken from a patient whose treatment included radiotherapy and nephrectomy. This TCR was sampled from a man aged 60 to 69 with renal cell carcinoma. The chain uses TRBV10-2 and TRBJ2-3; 10 nucleotides match TRBD2. The CDR3, as DNA: TGCGCCAGCAGTGAGTCGACTAGCGGGACAGATACGCAGTATTTT. This encodes CASSESTSGTDTQYF.